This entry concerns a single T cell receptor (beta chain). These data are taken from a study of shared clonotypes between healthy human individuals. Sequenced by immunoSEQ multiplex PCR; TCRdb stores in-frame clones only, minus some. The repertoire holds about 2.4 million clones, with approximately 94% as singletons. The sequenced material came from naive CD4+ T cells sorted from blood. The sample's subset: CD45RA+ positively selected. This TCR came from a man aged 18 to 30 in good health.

DNA for the CDR3: TGTGCCAGTAGTATGAGACAGGGGGCGCTTGGGGCCAACGTCCTGACTTTC. Protein sequence: CASSMRQGALGANVLTF. The rearrangement joins TRBV19 to TRBJ2-6, with TRBD1 identical over 10 bases. The V gene end was trimmed by 3 bases and the J gene end by 3 bases; junction bases not matched to a gene: 5. The CDR3 is 17 residues long. Germline V gene sequence: CDR1 LNHDA, CDR2 SQIVND (reference sequence).